This T cell receptor beta chain was sequenced for a study of blood T cell repertoires in COVID-19. Assay: immunoSEQ multiplex PCR; the TCRdb copy retains only in-frame clones and omits some. Of 150,000 to 180,000 clones listed, 75% to 90% are singletons. Trimming removed 6 bases from V and 0 bases from J; junction bases left unmatched: 7. The CDR3 sequence is 14 residues long. Germline CDR1 and CDR2: SQVTM and ANQGSEA. The specimen was peripheral blood. The chain employs TRBV29-1 and TRBJ1-2; TRBD1 aligns across 7 bases. The receptor was isolated from a man in his sixties with acute or convalescent COVID-19. CDR3 DNA sequence: TGCAGCGTCAGAACAGGGGTTGCTAACTATGGCTACACCTTC. This encodes CSVRTGVANYGYTF.